Listed below are T cell receptor beta chains from one sample, sequenced in a study of blood T cell repertoires in COVID-19. Sequencing used immunoSEQ multiplex PCR; TCRdb keeps in-frame clones, though not all of them. The sample has roughly 97,000 clones, 85% to 90% seen once. The sequencing input was peripheral blood. Receptors originate from a middle-aged man with acute or convalescent COVID-19. The CDR3 runs from the conserved cysteine through the conserved F or W. D genes are given only for firm matches. Only some rows state a clone size, as once, few, many or a class for expanded clones.

clone_size: NA
v_call: TRBV19
d_call: NA
j_call: TRBJ2-5
cdr3_nt: TGTGCCAGTAGTAGCGGGACCAAGCAAGAGACCCAGTACTTC
cdr3_aa: CASSSGTKQETQYF

clone_size: NA
v_call: TRBV19
d_call: NA
j_call: TRBJ2-7
cdr3_nt: TGTGCCAGTAGTCCGCGGAGGCAACCGCCCTACGAGCAGTACTTC
cdr3_aa: CASSPRRQPPYEQYF

clone_size: NA
v_call: TRBV6-5
d_call: NA
j_call: TRBJ2-5
cdr3_nt: TGTGCCAGCCTCCTGATGAGAGCCCAGTACTTC
cdr3_aa: CASLLMRAQYF

clone_size: NA
v_call: TRBV6-6
d_call: TRBD1
j_call: TRBJ2-7
cdr3_nt: TGTGCCAGCAGATCCCCGGGACAGGGCTACGAGCAGTACTTC
cdr3_aa: CASRSPGQGYEQYF

clone_size: NA
v_call: TRBV4-1
d_call: NA
j_call: TRBJ1-2
cdr3_nt: TGCGCCAGCAGCCAAGATGTACGGGGGGCGTATGGCTACACCTTC
cdr3_aa: CASSQDVRGAYGYTF

clone_size: NA
v_call: TRBV7-9
d_call: TRBD1
j_call: TRBJ1-2
cdr3_nt: TGTGCCAGCAGCCCGAGGGGGACAGGCCTAGCCTATGGCTACACCTTC
cdr3_aa: CASSPRGTGLAYGYTF

clone_size: few
v_call: TRBV12-2
d_call: NA
j_call: TRBJ1-3
cdr3_nt: TGTGCAAGTCGCTTATTCAGGAAAGGAAGGGGGAACACCATATATTTT
cdr3_aa: CASRLFRKGRGNTIYF

clone_size: few
v_call: TRBV20-1
d_call: NA
j_call: TRBJ2-5
cdr3_nt: TGCAGTGCTAGTTTGTCTAAACTACAAGAGACCCAGTACTTC
cdr3_aa: CSASLSKLQETQYF

clone_size: NA
v_call: TRBV28
d_call: TRBD1
j_call: TRBJ2-1
cdr3_nt: TGTGCCAGCAAGCACCGGGACAGACACAATGAGCAGTTCTTC
cdr3_aa: CASKHRDRHNEQFF

clone_size: once
v_call: TRBV25-1
d_call: TRBD1
j_call: TRBJ2-1
cdr3_nt: TGTGCCAGCAATTCGGACAGGGAAAATGAGCAGTTCTTC
cdr3_aa: CASNSDRENEQFF

clone_size: NA
v_call: TRBV19
d_call: NA
j_call: TRBJ2-7
cdr3_nt: TGTGCCAGTAGTACCGGACAGACCTACGAGCAGTACTTC
cdr3_aa: CASSTGQTYEQYF

clone_size: once
v_call: TRBV11-2
d_call: TRBD2
j_call: TRBJ2-3
cdr3_nt: TGTGCCAGCAGCAAAGGACTAGCGGGAGCGGCGGATACGCAGTATTTT
cdr3_aa: CASSKGLAGAADTQYF

clone_size: NA
v_call: TRBV5-1
d_call: NA
j_call: TRBJ2-1
cdr3_nt: TGCGCCAGCAGCTCGAGGGTGAATGAGCAGTTCTTC
cdr3_aa: CASSSRVNEQFF

clone_size: NA
v_call: TRBV15
d_call: TRBD2
j_call: TRBJ2-7
cdr3_nt: TGTGCCACCAGCAGCGACTATGGCGGGAGGGCCTACGAGCAGTACTTC
cdr3_aa: CATSSDYGGRAYEQYF

clone_size: NA
v_call: TRBV4-1
d_call: NA
j_call: TRBJ1-1
cdr3_nt: TGCGCCAGCAGGGACACTGGGAACACTGAAGCTTTCTTT
cdr3_aa: CASRDTGNTEAFF

clone_size: NA
v_call: TRBV4-1
d_call: NA
j_call: TRBJ1-1
cdr3_nt: TGCGCCAGCAGCCAAGCATGGTTGCGACAGGCCGGTAACACTGAAGCTTTCTTT
cdr3_aa: CASSQAWLRQAGNTEAFF